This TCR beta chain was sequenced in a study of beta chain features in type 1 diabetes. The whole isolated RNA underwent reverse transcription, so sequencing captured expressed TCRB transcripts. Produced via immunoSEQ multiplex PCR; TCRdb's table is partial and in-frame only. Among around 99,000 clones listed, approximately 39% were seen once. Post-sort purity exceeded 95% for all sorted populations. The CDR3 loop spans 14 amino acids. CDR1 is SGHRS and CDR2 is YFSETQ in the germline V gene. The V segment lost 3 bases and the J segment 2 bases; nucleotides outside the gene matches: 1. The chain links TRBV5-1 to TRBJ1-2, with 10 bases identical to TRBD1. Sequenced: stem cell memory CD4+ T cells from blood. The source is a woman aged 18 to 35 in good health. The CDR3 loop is CASSWTGGNYGYTF. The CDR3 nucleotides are TGCGCCAGCAGCTGGACAGGGGGGAACTATGGCTACACCTTC.